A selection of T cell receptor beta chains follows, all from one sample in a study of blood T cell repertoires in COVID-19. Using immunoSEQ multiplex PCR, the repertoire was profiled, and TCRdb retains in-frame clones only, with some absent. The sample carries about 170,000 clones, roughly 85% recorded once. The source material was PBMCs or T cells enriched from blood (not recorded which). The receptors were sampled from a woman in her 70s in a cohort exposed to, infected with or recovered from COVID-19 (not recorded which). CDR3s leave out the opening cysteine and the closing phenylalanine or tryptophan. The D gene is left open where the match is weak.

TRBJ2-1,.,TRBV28,ASSPSGRSSYNEQF
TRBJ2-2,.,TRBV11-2,ASSSYGGGRFTGELF
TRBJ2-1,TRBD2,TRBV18,ASSPRSGTSGYNEQF
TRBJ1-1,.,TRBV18,ASSPNQGNTEAF
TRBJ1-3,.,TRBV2,ASNPSSSGNTIY
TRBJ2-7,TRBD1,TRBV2,ASSDLTGTYEQY
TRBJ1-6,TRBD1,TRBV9,ASSAGTGGYSPLH
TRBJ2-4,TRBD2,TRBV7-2,ASSFAGDNIQY
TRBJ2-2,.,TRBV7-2,ASSLYRANTGELF
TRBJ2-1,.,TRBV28,ASSLGNEQF
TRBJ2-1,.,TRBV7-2,ASSFSPDSYNEQF
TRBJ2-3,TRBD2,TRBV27,ASSLRRGYGGLKDRRDTQY
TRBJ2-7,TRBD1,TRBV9,ASSATGQSYEQY
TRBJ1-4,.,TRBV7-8,ASSPEGGSATNEKLF
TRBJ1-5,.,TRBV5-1,ASSLSRKRVNQPQH
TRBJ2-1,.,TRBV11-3,ASSEIYGEQF
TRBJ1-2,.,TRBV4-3,ASSQEQVDYGYT
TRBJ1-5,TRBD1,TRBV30,AWSATGTGHQPQH
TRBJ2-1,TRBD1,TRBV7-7,ASSPRDRGIYNEQF
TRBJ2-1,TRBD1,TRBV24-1,ATSDVRDSPYNEQF
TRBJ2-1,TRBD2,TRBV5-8,ASSVTGGVYNEQF
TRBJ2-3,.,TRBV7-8,ASSTGAATDTQY
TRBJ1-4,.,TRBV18,ASSPIGGFNEKLF
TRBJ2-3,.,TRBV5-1,ASSLEVRGASTDTQY
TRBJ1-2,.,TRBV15,ATSRDSAGAGYT
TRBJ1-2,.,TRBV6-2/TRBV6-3,ASSADQRGNYGYT
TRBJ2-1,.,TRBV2,ASKGGGRNEQF
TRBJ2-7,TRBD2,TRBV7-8,ASSLRLAGPYEQY
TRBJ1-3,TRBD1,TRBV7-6,ASSTTRGSGNTIY
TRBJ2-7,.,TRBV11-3,ASSFLPGSYEQY
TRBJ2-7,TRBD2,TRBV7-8,ASSRLGLTSGSYEQY
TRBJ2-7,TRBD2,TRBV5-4,ASSPQGLAPDEQY
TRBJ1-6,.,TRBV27,ASSLRGAPATPLH
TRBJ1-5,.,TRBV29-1,SVGARDQPQH
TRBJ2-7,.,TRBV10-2,ASSESFGQGSYEQY
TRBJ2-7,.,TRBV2,ASSEPSPPEQY
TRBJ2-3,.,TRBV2,ASSGTWGAADTQY
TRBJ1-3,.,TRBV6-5,ASSRQNDGNTIY
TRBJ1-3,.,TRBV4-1,ASSQVLAVHSGNTIY
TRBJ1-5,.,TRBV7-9,ASSEGVFGNQPQH
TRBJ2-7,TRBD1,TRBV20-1,SASGSLGGNYEQY
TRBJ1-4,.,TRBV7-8,ASSPPEGKLF
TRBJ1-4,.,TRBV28,ASSLAGGSEKLF
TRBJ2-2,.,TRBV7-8,ASSLGGPSGSNTGELF
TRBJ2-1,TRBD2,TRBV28,ASSSSGSIYNEQF
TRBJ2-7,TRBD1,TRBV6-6,ASSQGQGAYEQY
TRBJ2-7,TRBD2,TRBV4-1,ASSQGASGRDDLYEQY
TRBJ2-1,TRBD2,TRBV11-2,ASSPGLAGGTSMQF
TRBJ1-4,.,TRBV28,ASLTVTNEKLF
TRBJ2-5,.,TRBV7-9,ASSLETSKETQY
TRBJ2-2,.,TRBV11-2,ASSSLRLGTGELF
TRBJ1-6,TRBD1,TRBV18,ASSRDRSNSPLH